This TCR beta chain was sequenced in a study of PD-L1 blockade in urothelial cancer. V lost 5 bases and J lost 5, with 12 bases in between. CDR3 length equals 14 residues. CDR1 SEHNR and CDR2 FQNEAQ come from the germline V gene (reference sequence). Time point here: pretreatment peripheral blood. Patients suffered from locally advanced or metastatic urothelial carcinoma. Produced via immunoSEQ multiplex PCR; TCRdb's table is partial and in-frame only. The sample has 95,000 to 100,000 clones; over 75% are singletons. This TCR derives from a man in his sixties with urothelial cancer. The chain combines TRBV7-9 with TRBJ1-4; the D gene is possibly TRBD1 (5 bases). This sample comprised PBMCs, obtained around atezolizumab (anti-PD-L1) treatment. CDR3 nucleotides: TGTGCCAGCAGCCAGAAGCCAGGGAATGAAAAACTGTTTTTT. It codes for CASSQKPGNEKLFF.